This entry lists 9 T cell receptor beta chains sequenced from one sample in a study of cytomegalovirus exposure and HLA in healthy donors. Use of 60 Vbeta and 13 Jbeta primers characterized the PCR. Here immunoSEQ multiplex PCR was the method, and the copy in TCRdb shows in-frame clones only, minus some. The sample lists about 130,000 clones; 75% to 85% were seen once. Sequencing was done on a sample of PBMCs. These TCRs come from a woman aged 18-29 years in good health and CMV-seropositive.

The CDR3, as DNA: TGTGCCTGGAGTGGGGGCTTTCAGGGTCAGCCCCAGCATTTT. This codes for CAWSGGFQGQPQHF. This rearrangement joins TRBV30 to TRBJ1-5, with D maybe TRBD1 (5 bases). This CDR3 is 14 amino acids long. Germline CDR1 and CDR2: GTSNPN and SVGIG (reference sequence). The ends were cut back, 1 base at V and 6 bases at J, with 13 bases in the middle.

This clone came up a few times. The chain recombines TRBV6-1 with TRBJ1-1; D remains unclear. Per the germline V gene, CDR1 is MNHNS and CDR2 is SASEGT. The CDR3 has 13 residues. The ends were cut back, 3 bases at V and 7 bases at J, with 12 bases in the middle. This chain's CDR3 is CASSDGSYLEAFF. CDR3 nucleotide sequence: TGTGCCAGCAGTGACGGGAGCTACCTTGAAGCTTTCTTT.

This clone has only a few counts. The chain employs TRBV11-2 and TRBJ2-3; 8 bases agree with TRBD2. The CDR3 has 15 residues. Trimming removed 1 base from V and 4 bases from J; junction bases left unmatched: 4. From germline, CDR1 is SGHAT and CDR2 FQNNGV. CDR3 in DNA: TGTGCCAGCAGCTTAGTCGGACTAGCAGCAGATACGCAGTATTTT. Its translation is CASSLVGLAADTQYF. The complete variable domain, with remaining parts taken from reference TRBV11-2 and TRBJ2-3, reads EAGVAQSPRYKIIEKRQSVAFWCNPISGHATLYWYQQILGQGPKLLIQFQNNGVVDDSQLPKDRFSAERLKGVDSTLKIQPAKLEDSAVYLCASSLVGLAADTQYFGPGTRLTVL.

This rearrangement joins TRBV19 to TRBJ1-3; D is perhaps TRBD1 (5 bases). V was cut by 5 bases and J by 0 bases, with 8 bases left in between. The germline CDR1 and CDR2 sequences are LNHDA and SQIVND (reference sequence). This CDR3 is 14 amino acids long. CDR3 amino acids: CASSLQGSGNTIYF. In nucleotides, the CDR3 is TGTGCCAGTAGTCTTCAGGGCTCTGGAAACACCATATATTTT.

The chain uses TRBV5-1 and TRBJ1-3; 7 bases are shared with TRBD1. Germline assignment: CDR1 SGHRS and CDR2 YFSETQ. CDR3 length equals 15 residues. The ends lost 2 bases at V and 2 bases at J; junction bases unmatched: 4. This chain's CDR3 is CASSLNRGAGNTIYF. The CDR3 bases are TGCGCCAGCAGCTTAAACAGGGGAGCTGGAAACACCATATATTTT.

The chain recombines TRBV27 with TRBJ2-7; 7 bases are shared with TRBD1. The CDR3 spans 13 residues. Per germline, CDR1 MNHEY and CDR2 SMNVEV (reference sequence). V shed 8 bases, J shed 0 bases, and the junction held 4 bases outside the gene matches. The CDR3: CASAGQDSYEQYF. CDR3 sequence (DNA): TGTGCCAGCGCCGGACAGGACTCCTACGAGCAGTACTTC.

The chain is built from TRBV5-1 and TRBJ1-1; D uncertain. Trimming stripped 5 bases from V and 1 base from J, with 18 bases between. Germline assignment: CDR1 SGHRS and CDR2 YFSETQ. This CDR3 has 16 residues. CDR3 protein: CASSRSAGLWNTEAFF. The CDR3 bases are TGCGCCAGCAGTCGTTCCGCGGGTTTGTGGAACACTGAAGCTTTCTTT. Complete variable domain (other parts from reference TRBV5-1 and TRBJ1-1): KAGVTQTPRYLIKTRGQQVTLSCSPISGHRSVSWYQQTPGQGLQFLFEYFSETQRNKGNFPGRFSGRQFSNSRSEMNVSTLELGDSALYLCASSRSAGLWNTEAFFGQGTRLTVV.

The V call is TRBV4-1, the J call TRBJ1-1; weak D call: TRBD1 (5 bases). The CDR3 runs 13 residues. CDR1 and CDR2 from the germline V gene are MGHRA and YSYEKL. With 0 bases removed from V and 9 bases from J, the gap between germline ends came to 11 bases. The CDR3 spells CASSQDLMGQAFF. CDR3 DNA sequence: TGCGCCAGCAGCCAAGATTTAATGGGGCAAGCTTTCTTT.

DNA for the CDR3: TGTGCCAGTAGCCTTCCCCGGTCCTTGTCCTATAATTCACCCCTCCACTTT. It encodes CASSLPRSLSYNSPLHF. The chain joins TRBV19 to TRBJ1-6; D not resolved. Looked up from germline, CDR1 is LNHDA and CDR2 is SQIVND (reference sequence). This CDR3 is built from 17 residues. V shed 6 bases and J shed 1 base, with 16 bases lying between them.